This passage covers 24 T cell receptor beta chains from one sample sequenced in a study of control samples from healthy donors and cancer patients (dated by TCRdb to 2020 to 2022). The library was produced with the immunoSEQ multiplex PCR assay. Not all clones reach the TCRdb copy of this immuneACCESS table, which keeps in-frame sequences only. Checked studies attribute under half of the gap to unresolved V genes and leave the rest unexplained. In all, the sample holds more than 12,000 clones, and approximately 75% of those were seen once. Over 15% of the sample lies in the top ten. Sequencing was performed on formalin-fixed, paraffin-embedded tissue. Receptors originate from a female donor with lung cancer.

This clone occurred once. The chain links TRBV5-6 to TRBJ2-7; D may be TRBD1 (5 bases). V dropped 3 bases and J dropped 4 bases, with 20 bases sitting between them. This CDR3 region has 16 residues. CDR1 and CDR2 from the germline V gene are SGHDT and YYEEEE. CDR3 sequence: CASSSPFDSHRYEQYF. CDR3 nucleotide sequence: TGTGCCAGCAGCTCCCCCTTCGACAGTCATAGATACGAGCAGTACTTC.

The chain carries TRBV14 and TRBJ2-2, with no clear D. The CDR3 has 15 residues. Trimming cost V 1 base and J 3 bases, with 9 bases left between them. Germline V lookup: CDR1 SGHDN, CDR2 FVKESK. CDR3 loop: CASSQGRTHTGELFF. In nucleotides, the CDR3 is TGTGCCAGCAGCCAAGGGCGGACCCACACCGGGGAGCTGTTTTTT.

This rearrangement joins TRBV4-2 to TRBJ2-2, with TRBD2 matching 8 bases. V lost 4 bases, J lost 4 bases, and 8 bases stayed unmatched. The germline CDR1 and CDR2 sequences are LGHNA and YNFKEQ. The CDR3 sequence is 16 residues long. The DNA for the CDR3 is TGTGCCAGCAGCCGCGGCCGCGGGGGGACCACCGGGGAGCTGTTTTTT. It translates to CASSRGRGGTTGELFF.

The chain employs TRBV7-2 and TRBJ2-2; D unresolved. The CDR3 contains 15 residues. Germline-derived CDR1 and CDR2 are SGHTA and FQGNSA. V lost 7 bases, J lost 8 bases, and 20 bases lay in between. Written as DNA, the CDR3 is TGTGCCAGCAACCAGGAGACGACCCGCATGGGGGAGCTGTTTTTT. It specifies CASNQETTRMGELFF.

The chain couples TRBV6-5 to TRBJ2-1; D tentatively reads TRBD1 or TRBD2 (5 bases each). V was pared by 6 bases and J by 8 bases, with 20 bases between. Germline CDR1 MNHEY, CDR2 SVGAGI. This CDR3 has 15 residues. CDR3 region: CASSQTEARGDEQFF. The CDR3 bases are TGTGCCAGCAGCCAGACTGAGGCCCGAGGGGATGAGCAGTTCTTC.

Here the CDR3 reads CAISDVHRPYSYTF. The CDR3 DNA follows: TGTGCCATCAGTGACGTTCACAGGCCTTATAGCTACACCTTC. This chain joins TRBV10-3 and TRBJ1-2, with D possibly matching TRBD1 (5 bases). The CDR3 is 14 residues long. Trimming cost V 3 bases and J 9 bases, with 17 bases left between them. Germline-derived CDR1 and CDR2 are ENHRY and SYGVKD.

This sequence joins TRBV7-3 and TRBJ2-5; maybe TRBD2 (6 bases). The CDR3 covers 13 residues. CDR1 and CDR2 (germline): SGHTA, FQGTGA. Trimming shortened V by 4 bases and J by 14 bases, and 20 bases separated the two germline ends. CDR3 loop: CASSSFIGEELYF. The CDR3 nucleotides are TGTGCCAGCAGCTCGTTCATAGGGGAGGAGCTTTACTTC.

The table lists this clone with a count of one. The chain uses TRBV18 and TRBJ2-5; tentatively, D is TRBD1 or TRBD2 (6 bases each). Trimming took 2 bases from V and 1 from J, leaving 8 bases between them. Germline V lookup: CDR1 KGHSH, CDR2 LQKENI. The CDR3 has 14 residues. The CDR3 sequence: CASSPGGGQETQYF. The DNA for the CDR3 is TGTGCCAGCTCACCAGGAGGGGGCCAAGAGACCCAGTACTTC.

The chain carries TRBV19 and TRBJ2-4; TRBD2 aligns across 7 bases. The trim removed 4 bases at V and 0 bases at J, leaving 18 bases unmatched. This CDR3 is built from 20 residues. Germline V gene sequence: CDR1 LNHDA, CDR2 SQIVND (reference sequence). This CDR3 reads CASSTTGTILRSLAKNIQYF. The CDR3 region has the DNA TGTGCCAGTAGTACTACCGGGACTATTCTAAGAAGCCTAGCCAAAAACATTCAGTACTTC.

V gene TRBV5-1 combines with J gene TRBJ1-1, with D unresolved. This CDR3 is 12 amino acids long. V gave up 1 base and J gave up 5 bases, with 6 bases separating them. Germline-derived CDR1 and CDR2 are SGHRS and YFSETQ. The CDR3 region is CASSLPDTEAFF. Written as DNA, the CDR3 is TGCGCCAGCAGCTTGCCGGATACTGAAGCTTTCTTT.

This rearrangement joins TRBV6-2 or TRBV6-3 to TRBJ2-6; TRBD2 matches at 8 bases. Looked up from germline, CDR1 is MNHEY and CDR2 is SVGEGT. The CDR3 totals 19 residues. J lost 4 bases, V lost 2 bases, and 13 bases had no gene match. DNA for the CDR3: TGTGCCAGCAGTTACCCGGTTCTCGGGGGGGTCAAAGGGGCCAACGTCCTGACTTTC. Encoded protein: CASSYPVLGGVKGANVLTF.

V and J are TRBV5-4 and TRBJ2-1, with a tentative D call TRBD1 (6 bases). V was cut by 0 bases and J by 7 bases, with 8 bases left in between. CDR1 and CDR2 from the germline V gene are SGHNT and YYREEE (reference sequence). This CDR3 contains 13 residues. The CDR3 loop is CASSLVQGNEQFF. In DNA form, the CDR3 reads TGTGCCAGCAGCTTGGTACAGGGAAATGAGCAGTTCTTC.

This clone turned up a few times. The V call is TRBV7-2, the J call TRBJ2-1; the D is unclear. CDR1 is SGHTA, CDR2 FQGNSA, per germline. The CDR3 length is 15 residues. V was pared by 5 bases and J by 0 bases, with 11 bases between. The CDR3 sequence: CASSLDSSSYNEQFF. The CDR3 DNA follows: TGTGCCAGCAGCCTAGATTCCAGCTCCTACAATGAGCAGTTCTTC.

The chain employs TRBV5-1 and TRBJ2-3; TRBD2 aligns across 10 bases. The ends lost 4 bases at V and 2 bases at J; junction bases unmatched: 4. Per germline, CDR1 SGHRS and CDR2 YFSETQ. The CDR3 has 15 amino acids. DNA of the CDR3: TGCGCCAGCAGCCTTAGCGGGGGGCCCACAGATACGCAGTATTTT. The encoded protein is CASSLSGGPTDTQYF. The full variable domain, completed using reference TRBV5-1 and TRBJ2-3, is KAGVTQTPRYLIKTRGQQVTLSCSPISGHRSVSWYQQTPGQGLQFLFEYFSETQRNKGNFPGRFSGRQFSNSRSEMNVSTLELGDSALYLCASSLSGGPTDTQYFGPGTRLTVL.

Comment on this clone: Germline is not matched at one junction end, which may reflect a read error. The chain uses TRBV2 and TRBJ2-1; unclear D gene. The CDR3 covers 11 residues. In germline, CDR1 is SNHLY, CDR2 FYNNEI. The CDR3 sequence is CASSDYNKQFF. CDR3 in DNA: TGTGCCAGCAGTGACTACAATAAGCAGTTCTTC.

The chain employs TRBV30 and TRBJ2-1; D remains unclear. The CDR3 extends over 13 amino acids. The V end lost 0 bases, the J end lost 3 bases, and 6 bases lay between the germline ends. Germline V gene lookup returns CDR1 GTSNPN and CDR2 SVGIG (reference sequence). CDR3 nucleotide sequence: TGTGCCTGGAGTGTGGGATACTACAATGAGCAGTTCTTC. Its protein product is CAWSVGYYNEQFF.

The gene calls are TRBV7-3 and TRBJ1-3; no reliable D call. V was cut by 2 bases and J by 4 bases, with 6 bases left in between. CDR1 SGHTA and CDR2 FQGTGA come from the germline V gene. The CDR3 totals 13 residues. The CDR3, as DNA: TGTGCCAGCAGCTTATTACCGGGAAACACCATATATTTT. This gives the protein CASSLLPGNTIYF.

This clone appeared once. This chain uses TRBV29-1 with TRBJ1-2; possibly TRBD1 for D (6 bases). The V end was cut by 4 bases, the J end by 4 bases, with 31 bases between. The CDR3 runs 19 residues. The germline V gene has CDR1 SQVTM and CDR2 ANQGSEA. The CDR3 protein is CSVVSPIKNRVGVGYGYTF. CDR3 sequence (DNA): TGCAGCGTTGTTTCCCCAATTAAGAACAGGGTCGGTGTAGGCTATGGCTACACCTTC.

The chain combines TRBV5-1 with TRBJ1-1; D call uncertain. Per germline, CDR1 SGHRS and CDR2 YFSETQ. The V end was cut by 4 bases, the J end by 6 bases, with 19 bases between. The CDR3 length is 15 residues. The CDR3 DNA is TGCGCCAGCAGCACCAGCGGCAGCGAAGTGGCTGAAGCTTTCTTT. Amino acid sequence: CASSTSGSEVAEAFF. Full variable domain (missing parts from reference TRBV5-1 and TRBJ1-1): KAGVTQTPRYLIKTRGQQVTLSCSPISGHRSVSWYQQTPGQGLQFLFEYFSETQRNKGNFPGRFSGRQFSNSRSEMNVSTLELGDSALYLCASSTSGSEVAEAFFGQGTRLTVV.

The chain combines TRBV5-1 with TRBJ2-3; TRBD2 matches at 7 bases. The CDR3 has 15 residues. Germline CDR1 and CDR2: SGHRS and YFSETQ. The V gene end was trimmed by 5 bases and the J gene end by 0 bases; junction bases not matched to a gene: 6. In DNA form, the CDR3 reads TGCGCCAGCAGATTCGATAGCGGGAGCACAGATACGCAGTATTTT. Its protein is CASRFDSGSTDTQYF.

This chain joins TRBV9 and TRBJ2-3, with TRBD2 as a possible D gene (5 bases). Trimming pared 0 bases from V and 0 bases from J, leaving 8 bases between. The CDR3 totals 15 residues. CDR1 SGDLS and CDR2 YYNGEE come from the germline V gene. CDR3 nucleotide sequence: TGTGCCAGCAGCGTAGGGGAGCGGAGCACAGATACGCAGTATTTT. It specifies CASSVGERSTDTQYF.

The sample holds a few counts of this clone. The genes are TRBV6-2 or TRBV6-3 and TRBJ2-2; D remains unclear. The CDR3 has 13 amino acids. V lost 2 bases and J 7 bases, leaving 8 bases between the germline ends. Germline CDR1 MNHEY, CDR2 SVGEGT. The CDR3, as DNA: TGTGCCAGCAGTTACAAAGAGATCGGGGAGCTGTTTTTT. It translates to CASSYKEIGELFF.

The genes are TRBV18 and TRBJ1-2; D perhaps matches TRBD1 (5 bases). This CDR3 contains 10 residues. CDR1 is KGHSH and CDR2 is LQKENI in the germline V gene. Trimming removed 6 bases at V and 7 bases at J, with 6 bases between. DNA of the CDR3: TGTGCCAGCTCGGGGCCTGGCTACACCTTC. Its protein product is CASSGPGYTF.

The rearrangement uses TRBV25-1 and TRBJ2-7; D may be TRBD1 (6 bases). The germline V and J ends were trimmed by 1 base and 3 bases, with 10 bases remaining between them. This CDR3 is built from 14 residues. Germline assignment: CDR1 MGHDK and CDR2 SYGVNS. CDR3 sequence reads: CASSESGASYEQYF. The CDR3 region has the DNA TGTGCCAGCAGTGAATCAGGGGCCAGCTACGAGCAGTACTTC.